A single sample gave rise to the 27 T cell receptor beta chains below, sequenced in a study of vaccination and CD4 T cells after COVID-19. Documented treatment: approximately nine-day PBMC culture with coronavirus spike peptide pools or control peptides (ViraFEST assay). Sequence data for DNA of cultured CD4+ T cells were generated by the Oncomine TCR Beta short-read assay. TCRdb itself ran the PCR reads through MiXCR, one entry per CDR3 protein. The sample shows about 15,000 distinct CDR3 sequences, approximately 48% of them seen only once. Antigens for these TCRs are unknown. The specimen was CD4+ T cells from blood, cultured in vitro. The receptor set was obtained from a human donor who had recovered from COVID-19.

In this sample, this clonotype turned up a few times. J is TRBJ1-2 and V is TRBV7-2; perhaps TRBD1 as D (6 bases). This CDR3 has 13 residues. CDR1 and CDR2 (germline): SGHTA, FQGNSA. The V end lost 7 bases, the J end lost 7 bases, and 16 bases lay between the germline ends. CDR3 nucleotides: TGTGCCAGCATCCTAACAGGGTGGAGTGGCTACACCTTC. It translates to CASILTGWSGYTF.

This chain joins TRBV2 and TRBJ1-5; D might be TRBD1 (5 bases). Germline V gene data show CDR1 as SNHLY and CDR2 as FYNNEI. The CDR3 is 16 amino acids. Trimming stripped 4 bases from V and 4 bases from J, with 17 bases between. As DNA, the CDR3 is TGTGCCAGCAGTGGGGACGGTCAGATAGGTAATCAGCCCCAGCATTTT. Amino acids: CASSGDGQIGNQPQHF.

This rearrangement joins TRBV7-2 to TRBJ2-5; TRBD2 aligns across 11 bases. V lost 0 bases and J lost 5; bases outside the gene matches: 11. The CDR3 extends over 18 amino acids. Germline V gives CDR1 SGHTA, CDR2 FQGNSA. The DNA of the CDR3 is TGTGCCAGCAGCTTAGCTTCGATAGCGGGAGGGCGTGGGGAGACCCAGTACTTC. This gives the protein CASSLASIAGGRGETQYF.

This clonotype was found a few times. The gene calls are TRBV7-8 and TRBJ2-7; 8 nucleotides line up with TRBD2. Germline V gives CDR1 SGHVS, CDR2 FQNEAQ. The CDR3 loop spans 15 amino acids. Trimming took 5 bases from V and 4 from J; bases not matched to a gene: 10. Here the CDR3 DNA reads TGTGCCAGCAGCCCCCGCAGTCGGGGGGGGTACGAGCAGTACTTC. It specifies CASSPRSRGGYEQYF.

The V and J genes are TRBV6-1 and TRBJ2-2, with D perhaps being TRBD1 or TRBD2 (6 bases each). The V and J ends lost 6 bases and 2 bases respectively, with 13 bases between them. The length of the CDR3 is 15 residues. Germline loops: CDR1 MNHNS, CDR2 SASEGT. CDR3 sequence reads: CASRPRGENTGELFF. Here the CDR3 DNA reads TGTGCCAGCAGGCCGAGGGGGGAAAACACCGGGGAGCTGTTTTTT.

To note about this clonotype: One end of the junction varies from germline; a read error may be responsible. The chain uses TRBV6-1 and TRBJ2-7, with 8 bases aligning to TRBD1. Germline CDR1 and CDR2: MNHNS and SASEGT. The CDR3 length is 15 residues. CDR3 sequence reads: CTSSPGGATTYEQHF. The CDR3 DNA sequence: TGTACCAGCAGTCCAGGGGGCGCGACGACCTACGAGCAGCACTTC.

This sequence joins TRBV5-1 and TRBJ1-5; D gene ambiguous. The germline V gene has CDR1 SGHRS and CDR2 YFSETQ. The V end lost 1 base, the J end lost 5 bases, and 7 bases lay between the germline ends. CDR3 length: 13 residues. The CDR3 nucleotides are TGCGCCAGCAGCTTGATCCCGGATCAGCCCCAGCATTTT. This encodes CASSLIPDQPQHF.

The sample holds a few counts of this clonotype. The chain is built from TRBV6-5 and TRBJ1-1; D gene unclear. Trimming stripped 2 bases from V and 1 base from J, with 5 bases between. The CDR3 is 13 amino acids. Germline assignment: CDR1 MNHEY and CDR2 SVGAGI. For the CDR3, the DNA is TGTGCCAGCAGTTACCAGGAGAACACTGAAGCTTTCTTT. This gives the protein CASSYQENTEAFF.

This clonotype is medium-sized by share. The rearrangement links TRBV25-1 to TRBJ2-5; D is unresolved. The CDR3 is made up of 14 amino acids. V was clipped by 0 bases and J by 1 base, with 6 bases between them. Germline CDR1 MGHDK, CDR2 SYGVNS. CDR3 bases: TGTGCCAGCAGTGAATATACTATCCAAGAGACCCAGTACTTC. It is translated as CASSEYTIQETQYF.

The chain links TRBV4-3 to TRBJ2-3; tentatively, D is TRBD1 or TRBD2 (6 bases each). CDR3 size: 15 residues. CDR1 is LGHNA, CDR2 YSLEER, per germline. Trimming left V 1 base short and J 4 bases short, with 12 bases between. The CDR3 protein is CASSQASRGPDTQYF. The DNA of the CDR3 is TGCGCCAGCAGCCAAGCGTCACGGGGGCCAGATACGCAGTATTTT.

The rearrangement uses TRBV7-2 and TRBJ1-1; 7 bases agree with TRBD1. The CDR3 sequence is 14 residues long. Germline V gives CDR1 SGHTA, CDR2 FQGNSA. Trimming took 3 bases from V and 1 from J; bases not matched to a gene: 2. The CDR3: CASSFRQGNTEAFF. The CDR3 DNA sequence: TGTGCCAGCAGCTTTAGACAGGGGAACACTGAAGCTTTCTTT.

This chain uses TRBV23-1 with TRBJ2-7; 14 bases agree with TRBD2. TRBV23-1 is given ORF status, its function remaining uncertain. The CDR3 length is 17 residues. V shed 0 bases, J shed 5 bases, and the junction held 6 bases outside the gene matches. The CDR3 sequence: CASSQSGTSGSKNEQYF. The CDR3 nucleotides read TGCGCCAGCAGTCAATCCGGGACTAGCGGGAGTAAAAACGAGCAGTACTTC.

The rearrangement links TRBV27 to TRBJ2-3, with D possibly being TRBD1 or TRBD2 (5 bases each). The CDR3 consists of 14 residues. CDR1 MNHEY and CDR2 SMNVEV come from the germline V gene (reference sequence). V shed 4 bases and J shed 8 bases, with 16 bases lying between them. In DNA form, the CDR3 reads TGTGCCAGCAGTTGGGGACGAGGGCGAAGTACGCAGTATTTT. Its translation: CASSWGRGRSTQYF.

V and J are TRBV11-2 and TRBJ2-3, with 10 bases matching TRBD2. J gave up 2 bases and V 5 bases, and 4 bases lay outside the gene matches. Per germline, CDR1 SGHAT and CDR2 FQNNGV. The CDR3 contains 15 residues. The DNA of the CDR3 is TGTGCCAGCAGCGTACTAGCGGGGTCCACAGATACGCAGTATTTT. Translating it yields CASSVLAGSTDTQYF.

The table lists this clonotype with a few counts. The CDR3 bases are TGTGCCAGCAGCTTAGAGGGTAGAGGGGGCGTTTACGGCTACACCTTC. It translates to CASSLEGRGGVYGYTF. The chain combines TRBV11-3 with TRBJ1-2; 7 positions agree with TRBD1. This CDR3 contains 16 residues. In germline, CDR1 is SGHNT, CDR2 YENEEA. Unmatched junction bases numbered 12, after V lost 0 bases and J lost 8 bases.

This chain uses TRBV19 with TRBJ2-7; TRBD2 is a possible D gene (5 bases). The germline V gene has CDR1 LNHDA and CDR2 SQIVND (reference sequence). V lost 5 bases to trimming and J lost 6 bases, with 14 bases between them. CDR3 length equals 13 residues. CDR3 region: CASSSRGKGEQYF. As DNA, the CDR3 is TGTGCCAGTAGTTCCCGGGGAAAAGGCGAGCAGTACTTC.

This clonotype was recorded only once. The CDR3 bases are TGCGCCAGCAGCTTTGCCCCCAATCAGCCCCAGCATTTT. Translated, it gives CASSFAPNQPQHF. The rearrangement links TRBV5-1 to TRBJ1-5; D unclear. The V gene's germline CDR1 is SGHRS and CDR2 YFSETQ. Trimming cost V 2 bases and J 3 bases, with 6 bases left between them. The CDR3 contains 13 residues.

The gene calls are TRBV7-9 and TRBJ2-5, with D maybe TRBD2 (7 bases). V lost 8 bases to trimming and J lost 3 bases, with 19 bases between them. Germline V gene sequence: CDR1 SEHNR, CDR2 FQNEAQ (reference sequence). The CDR3 runs to 15 residues. This CDR3 reads CASERGGMVEETQYF. DNA for the CDR3: TGTGCCAGCGAAAGGGGGGGGATGGTGGAAGAGACCCAGTACTTC.

V and J are TRBV12-3 or TRBV12-4 and TRBJ2-7; D is undetermined. CDR3 length: 11 residues. Trimming took off 3 bases at V and 5 bases at J, with 5 bases between the two ends. The CDR3 reads CASSLENEQYF. The CDR3 DNA reads TGTGCCAGCAGTTTGGAGAACGAGCAGTACTTC.

The rearrangement joins TRBV30 to TRBJ2-3; a weak D match, TRBD2 (7 bases). This CDR3 is built from 17 residues. V lost 0 bases and J 3 bases, leaving 19 bases between the germline ends. In germline, CDR1 is GTSNPN, CDR2 SVGIG (reference sequence). CDR3 DNA: TGTGCCTGGAGTGTACTCAGGGGCGGGAGCAGGACAGATACGCAGTATTTT. Its translation is CAWSVLRGGSRTDTQYF.

The rearrangement links TRBV6-1 to TRBJ1-1, with D uncertain. The CDR3 is 13 amino acids. Trimming removed 5 bases at V and 8 bases at J, with 15 bases between. Germline V CDR1 and CDR2: MNHNS, SASEGT. The CDR3 region is CASSRTGLREAFF. CDR3 in DNA: TGTGCCAGCAGTAGAACTGGACTCCGGGAAGCTTTCTTT.

This clonotype was seen only a few times. The J gene is TRBJ1-6, the V gene TRBV4-3; TRBD1 agrees at 10 bases. The CDR3 covers 17 residues. Germline CDR1 reads LGHNA; CDR2 reads YSLEER. V shed 5 bases, J shed 11 bases, and the junction held 15 bases outside the gene matches. The CDR3 coding sequence is TGCGCCAGCAGCTTGGGCGGGACAGGGGTCGAAGTTCCACCCCTCCACTTT. Translating gives CASSLGGTGVEVPPLHF.

This sequence joins TRBV30 and TRBJ1-2; maybe TRBD1 (6 bases). CDR1 is GTSNPN and CDR2 is SVGIG in the germline V gene (reference sequence). The CDR3 loop spans 13 amino acids. Here the CDR3 DNA reads TGTACCTCAGAAGGACAGACTTTCTATGGCTACACCTTC. Residues: CTSEGQTFYGYTF.

The rearrangement links TRBV27 to TRBJ1-2; the match to TRBD1 covers 8 bases. The CDR3 runs 14 residues. Per germline, CDR1 MNHEY and CDR2 SMNVEV (reference sequence). With 7 bases clipped from V and 4 bases from J, the junction kept 8 bases outside the gene matches. The CDR3 loop reads CASKYQQGVYGYTF. The CDR3 DNA reads TGTGCCAGCAAGTACCAACAGGGGGTCTATGGCTACACCTTC.

The chain uses TRBV28 and TRBJ1-2; weak D call: TRBD1 (6 bases). The V end lost 6 bases, the J end lost 3 bases, and 11 bases lay between the germline ends. CDR1 and CDR2 (germline): MDHEN, SYDVKM. The CDR3 spans 13 residues. Here the CDR3 reads CASSQNRDYGYTF. CDR3 coding DNA: TGTGCCAGCAGCCAAAACAGGGACTATGGCTACACCTTC.

The chain joins TRBV14 to TRBJ2-2, with D unclear. Germline loops: CDR1 SGHDN, CDR2 FVKESK. V lost 1 base and J 3 bases, leaving 6 bases between the germline ends. The CDR3 sequence is 14 residues long. The CDR3 sequence is CASSQGRYTGELFF. The CDR3 coding sequence is TGTGCCAGCAGCCAAGGCCGATACACCGGGGAGCTGTTTTTT.

This clonotype was observed a few times. J is TRBJ1-1 and V is TRBV6-1; D remains ambiguous. Germline loops: CDR1 MNHNS, CDR2 SASEGT. V shed 5 bases and J shed 2 bases, with 12 bases lying between them. The CDR3 totals 14 residues. The CDR3 protein is CASSNKDINTEAFF. CDR3 nucleotide sequence: TGTGCCAGCAGTAACAAAGACATTAACACTGAAGCTTTCTTT.